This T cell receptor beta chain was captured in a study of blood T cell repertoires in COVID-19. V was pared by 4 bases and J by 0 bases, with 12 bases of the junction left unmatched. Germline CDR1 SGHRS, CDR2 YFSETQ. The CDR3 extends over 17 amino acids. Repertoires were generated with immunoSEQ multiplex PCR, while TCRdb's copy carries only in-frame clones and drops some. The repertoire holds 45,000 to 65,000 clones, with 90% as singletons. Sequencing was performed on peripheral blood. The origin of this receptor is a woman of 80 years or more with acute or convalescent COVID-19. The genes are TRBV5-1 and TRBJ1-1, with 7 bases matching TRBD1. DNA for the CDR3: TGCGCCAGCAGCCTTTCCGGGACAGCCAACATGAACACTGAAGCTTTCTTT. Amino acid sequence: CASSLSGTANMNTEAFF. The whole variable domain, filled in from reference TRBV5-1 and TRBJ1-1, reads KAGVTQTPRYLIKTRGQQVTLSCSPISGHRSVSWYQQTPGQGLQFLFEYFSETQRNKGNFPGRFSGRQFSNSRSEMNVSTLELGDSALYLCASSLSGTANMNTEAFFGQGTRLTVV.